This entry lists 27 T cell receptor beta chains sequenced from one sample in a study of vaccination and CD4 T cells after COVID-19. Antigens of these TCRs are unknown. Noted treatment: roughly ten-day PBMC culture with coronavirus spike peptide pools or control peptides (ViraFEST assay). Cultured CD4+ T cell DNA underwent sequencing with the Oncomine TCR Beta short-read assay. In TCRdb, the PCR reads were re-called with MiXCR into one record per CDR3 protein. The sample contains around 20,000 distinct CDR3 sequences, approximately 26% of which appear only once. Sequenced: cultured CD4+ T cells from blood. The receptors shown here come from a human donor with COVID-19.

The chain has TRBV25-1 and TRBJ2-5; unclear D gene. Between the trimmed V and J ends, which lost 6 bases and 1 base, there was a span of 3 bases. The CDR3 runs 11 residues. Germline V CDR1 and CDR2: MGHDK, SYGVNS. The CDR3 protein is CASRGQETQYF. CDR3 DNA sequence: TGTGCCAGCAGAGGCCAAGAGACCCAGTACTTC.

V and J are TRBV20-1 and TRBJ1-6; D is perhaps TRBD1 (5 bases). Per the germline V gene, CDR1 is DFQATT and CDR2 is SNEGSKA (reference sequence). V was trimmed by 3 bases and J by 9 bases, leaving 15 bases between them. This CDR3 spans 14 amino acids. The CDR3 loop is CSASSAGSISPLHF. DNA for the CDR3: TGCAGTGCTAGCTCGGCAGGGTCTATTTCACCCCTCCACTTT.

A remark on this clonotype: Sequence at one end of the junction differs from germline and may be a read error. The CDR3 coding sequence is TGTGCCAGCATTGAGACAGGTGTTAGCGATCAGCCCCAGCATTTT. Translated, it gives CASIETGVSDQPQHF. V is TRBV12-3 or TRBV12-4 and J is TRBJ1-5; TRBD1 is a possible D gene (6 bases). CDR3 length: 15 amino acids.

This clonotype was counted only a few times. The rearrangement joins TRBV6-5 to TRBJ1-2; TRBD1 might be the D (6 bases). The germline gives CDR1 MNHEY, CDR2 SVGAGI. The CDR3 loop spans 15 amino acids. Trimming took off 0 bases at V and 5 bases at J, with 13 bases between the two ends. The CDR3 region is CASSYSLQGLYGYTF. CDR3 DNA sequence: TGTGCCAGCAGTTACTCGTTACAGGGTCTTTATGGCTACACCTTC.

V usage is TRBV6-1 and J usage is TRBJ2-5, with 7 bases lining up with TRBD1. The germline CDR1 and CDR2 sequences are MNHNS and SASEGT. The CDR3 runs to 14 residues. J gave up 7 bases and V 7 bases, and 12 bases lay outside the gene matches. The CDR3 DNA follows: TGTGCCAGCACCGAAGGGACAGTACAGGGGACCCAGTACTTC. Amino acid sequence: CASTEGTVQGTQYF.

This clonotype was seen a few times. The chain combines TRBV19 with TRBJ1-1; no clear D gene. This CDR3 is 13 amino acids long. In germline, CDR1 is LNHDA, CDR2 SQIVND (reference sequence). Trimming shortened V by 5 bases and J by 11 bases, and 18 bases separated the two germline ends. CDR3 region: CASSAQPVVLAFF. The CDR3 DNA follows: TGTGCCAGTAGTGCCCAACCGGTAGTTCTTGCTTTCTTT.

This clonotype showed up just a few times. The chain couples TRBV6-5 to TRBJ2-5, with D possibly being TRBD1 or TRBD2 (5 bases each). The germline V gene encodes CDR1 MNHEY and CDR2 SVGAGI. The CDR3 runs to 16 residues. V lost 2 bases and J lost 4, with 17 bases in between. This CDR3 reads CASSYPRGAFIETQYF. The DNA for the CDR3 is TGTGCCAGCAGTTACCCTCGAGGGGCTTTTATAGAGACCCAGTACTTC.

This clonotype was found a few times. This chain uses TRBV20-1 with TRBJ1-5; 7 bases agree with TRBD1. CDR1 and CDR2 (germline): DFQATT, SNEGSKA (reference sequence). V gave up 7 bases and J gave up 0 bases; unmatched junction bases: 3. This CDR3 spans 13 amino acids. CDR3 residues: CSVQGGSNQPQHF. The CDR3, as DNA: TGCAGTGTCCAGGGGGGTAGCAATCAGCCCCAGCATTTT.

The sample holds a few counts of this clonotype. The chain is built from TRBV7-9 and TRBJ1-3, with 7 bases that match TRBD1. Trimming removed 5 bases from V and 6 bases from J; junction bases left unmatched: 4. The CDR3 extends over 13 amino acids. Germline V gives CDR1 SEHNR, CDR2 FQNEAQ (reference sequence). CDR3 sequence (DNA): TGTGCCAGCAGCCACAGGGGCGAAAACACCATATATTTT. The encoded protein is CASSHRGENTIYF.

CDR3: CASSPSVPNQPQHF. CDR3 coding DNA: TGTGCCAGCAGTCCGTCAGTCCCCAATCAGCCCCAGCATTTT. V and J are TRBV12-3 or TRBV12-4 and TRBJ1-5; no firm D call. The V end lost 5 bases, the J end lost 3 bases, and 11 bases lay between the germline ends. This CDR3 comprises 14 residues.

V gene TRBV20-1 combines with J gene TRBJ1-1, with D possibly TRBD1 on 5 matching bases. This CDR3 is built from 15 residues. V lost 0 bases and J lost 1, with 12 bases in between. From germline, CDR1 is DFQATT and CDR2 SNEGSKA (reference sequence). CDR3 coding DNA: TGCAGTGCTAGAGATCTGAGACAGAGGAACACTGAAGCTTTCTTT. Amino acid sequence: CSARDLRQRNTEAFF.

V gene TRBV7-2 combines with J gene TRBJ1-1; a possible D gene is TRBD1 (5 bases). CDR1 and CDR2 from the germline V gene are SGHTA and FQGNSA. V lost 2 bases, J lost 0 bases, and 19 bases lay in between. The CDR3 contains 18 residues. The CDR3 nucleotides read TGTGCCAGCAGCTTACGCGCGGCAGGGTGGGCAATGAACACTGAAGCTTTCTTT. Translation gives CASSLRAAGWAMNTEAFF.

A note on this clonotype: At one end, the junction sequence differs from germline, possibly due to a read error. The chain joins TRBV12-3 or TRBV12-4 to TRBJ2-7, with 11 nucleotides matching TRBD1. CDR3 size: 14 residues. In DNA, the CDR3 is TGTGCCGGCAGCCGGGGGACAGGGGGTCGCGAGCAGTACTTC. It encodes CAGSRGTGGREQYF.

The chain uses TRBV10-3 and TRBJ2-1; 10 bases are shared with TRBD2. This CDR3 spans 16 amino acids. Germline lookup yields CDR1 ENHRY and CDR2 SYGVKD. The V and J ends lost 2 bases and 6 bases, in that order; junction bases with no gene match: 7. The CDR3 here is CAISEPGLAIRNEQFF. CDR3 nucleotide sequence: TGTGCCATCAGTGAGCCGGGACTAGCGATTCGCAATGAGCAGTTCTTC.

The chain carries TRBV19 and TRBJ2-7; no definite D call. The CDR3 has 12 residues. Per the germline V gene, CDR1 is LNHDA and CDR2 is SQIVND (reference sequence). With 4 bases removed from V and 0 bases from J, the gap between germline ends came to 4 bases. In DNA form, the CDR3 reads TGTGCCAGTAGTAAAGACTCCTACGAGCAGTACTTC. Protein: CASSKDSYEQYF. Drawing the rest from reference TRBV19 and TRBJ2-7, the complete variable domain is DGGITQSPKYLFRKEGQNVTLSCEQNLNHDAMYWYRQDPGQGLRLIYYSQIVNDFQKGDIAEGYSVSREKKESFPLTVTSAQKNPTAFYLCASSKDSYEQYFGPGTRLTVT.

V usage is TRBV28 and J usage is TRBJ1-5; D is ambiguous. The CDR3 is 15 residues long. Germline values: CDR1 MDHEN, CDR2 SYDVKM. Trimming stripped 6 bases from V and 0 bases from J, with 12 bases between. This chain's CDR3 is CASSLTENSNQPQHF. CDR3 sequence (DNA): TGTGCCAGCAGCCTGACCGAAAATAGCAATCAGCCCCAGCATTTT. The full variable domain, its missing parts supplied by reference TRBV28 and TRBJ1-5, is DVKVTQSSRYLVKRTGEKVFLECVQDMDHENMFWYRQDPGLGLRLIYFSYDVKMKEKGDIPEGYSVSREKKERFSLILESASTNQTSMYLCASSLTENSNQPQHFGDGTRLSIL.

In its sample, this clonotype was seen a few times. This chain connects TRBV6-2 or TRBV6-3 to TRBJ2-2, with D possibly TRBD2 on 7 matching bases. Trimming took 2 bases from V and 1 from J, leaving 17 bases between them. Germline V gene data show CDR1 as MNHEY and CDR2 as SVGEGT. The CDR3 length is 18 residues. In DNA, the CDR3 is TGTGCCAGCAGTTACCCCAGGGGCGGGGGTTGGAACACCGGGGAGCTGTTTTTT. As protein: CASSYPRGGGWNTGELFF.

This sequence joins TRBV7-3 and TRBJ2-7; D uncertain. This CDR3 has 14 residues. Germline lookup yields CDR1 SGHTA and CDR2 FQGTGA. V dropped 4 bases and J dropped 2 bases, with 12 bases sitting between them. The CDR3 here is CASSSLGYTYEQYF. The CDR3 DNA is TGTGCCAGCAGCTCACTCGGATACACCTACGAGCAGTACTTC. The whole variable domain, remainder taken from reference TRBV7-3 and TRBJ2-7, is GAGVSQTPSNKVTEKGKYVELRCDPISGHTALYWYRQSLGQGPEFLIYFQGTGAADDSGLPNDRFFAVRPEGSVSTLKIQRTERGDSAVYLCASSSLGYTYEQYFGPGTRLTVT.

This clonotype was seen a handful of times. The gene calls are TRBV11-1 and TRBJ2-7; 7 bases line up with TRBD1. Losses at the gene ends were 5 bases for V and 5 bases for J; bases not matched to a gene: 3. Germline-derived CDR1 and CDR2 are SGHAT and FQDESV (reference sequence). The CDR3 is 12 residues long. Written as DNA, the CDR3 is TGTGCCAGCAGCACCGACAGGGACGAGCAGTACTTC. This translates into CASSTDRDEQYF.

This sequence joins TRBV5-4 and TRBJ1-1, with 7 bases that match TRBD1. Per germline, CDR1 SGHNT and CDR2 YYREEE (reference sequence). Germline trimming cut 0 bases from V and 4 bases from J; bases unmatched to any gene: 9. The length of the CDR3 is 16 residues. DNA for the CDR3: TGTGCCAGCAGCTTGGCCGGAGGCAGGGGGTTCACTGAAGCTTTCTTT. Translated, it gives CASSLAGGRGFTEAFF.

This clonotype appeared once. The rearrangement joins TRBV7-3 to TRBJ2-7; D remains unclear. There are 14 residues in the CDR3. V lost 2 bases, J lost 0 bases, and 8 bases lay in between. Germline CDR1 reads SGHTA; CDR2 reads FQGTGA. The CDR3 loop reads CASSLEARSYEQYF. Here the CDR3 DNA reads TGTGCCAGCAGCTTAGAAGCCCGCTCCTACGAGCAGTACTTC.

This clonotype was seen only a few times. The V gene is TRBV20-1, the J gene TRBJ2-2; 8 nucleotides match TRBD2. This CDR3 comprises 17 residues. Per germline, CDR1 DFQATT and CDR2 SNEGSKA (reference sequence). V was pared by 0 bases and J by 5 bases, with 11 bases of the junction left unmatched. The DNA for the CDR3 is TGCAGTGCTAGAGATTGGGGCGCGGGGGGCTTTACCGGGGAGCTGTTTTTT. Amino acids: CSARDWGAGGFTGELFF.

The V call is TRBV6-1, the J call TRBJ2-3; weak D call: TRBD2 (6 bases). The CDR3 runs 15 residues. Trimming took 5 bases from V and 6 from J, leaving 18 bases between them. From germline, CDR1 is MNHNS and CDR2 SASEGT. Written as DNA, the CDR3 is TGTGCCAGCAGTCGGGGACTGGGGGAAACTGATACGCAGTATTTT. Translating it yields CASSRGLGETDTQYF.

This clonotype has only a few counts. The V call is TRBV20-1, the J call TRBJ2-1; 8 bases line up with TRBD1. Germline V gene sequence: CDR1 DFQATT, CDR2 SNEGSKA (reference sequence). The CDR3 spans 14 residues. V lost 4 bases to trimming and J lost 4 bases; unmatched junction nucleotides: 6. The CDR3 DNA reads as TGCAGTGCTAAGGGACAGGAGAGGTACAATGAGCAGTTCTTC. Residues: CSAKGQERYNEQFF.

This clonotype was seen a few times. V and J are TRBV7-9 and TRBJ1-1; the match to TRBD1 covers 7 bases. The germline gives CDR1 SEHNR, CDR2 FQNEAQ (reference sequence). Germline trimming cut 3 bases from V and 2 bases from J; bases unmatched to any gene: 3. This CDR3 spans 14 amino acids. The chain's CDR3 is CASSFTGVNTEAFF. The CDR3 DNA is TGTGCCAGCAGCTTTACAGGGGTAAACACTGAAGCTTTCTTT.

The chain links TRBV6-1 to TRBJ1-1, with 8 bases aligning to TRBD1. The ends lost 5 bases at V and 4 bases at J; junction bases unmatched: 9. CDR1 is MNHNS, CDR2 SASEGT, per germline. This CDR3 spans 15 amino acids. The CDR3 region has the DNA TGTGCCAGCAGTCCTTTTACTACAGGGGGCACTGAAGCTTTCTTT. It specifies CASSPFTTGGTEAFF.

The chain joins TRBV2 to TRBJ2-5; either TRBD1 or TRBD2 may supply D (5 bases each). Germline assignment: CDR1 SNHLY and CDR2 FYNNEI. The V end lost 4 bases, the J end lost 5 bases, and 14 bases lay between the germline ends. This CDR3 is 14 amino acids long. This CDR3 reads CASSGFGTWETQYF. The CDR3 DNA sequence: TGTGCCAGCAGTGGTTTCGGGACGTGGGAGACCCAGTACTTC.